This TCR beta chain was obtained from a study of blood T cell repertoires in COVID-19. Across the whole study: Samples came from the United States, Italy and Spain, spanning acute and convalescent COVID-19. T cells, B-cell-depleted T cells, or PBMCs supplied cDNA or gDNA.

Original data processing: Reference gene primer amplification gave estimated nucleated cell counts. The protocol was immunoSEQ multiplex PCR, while the TCRdb copy is restricted to in-frame clones and leaves out a portion. V, J and clone size are taken as reported in that table, and D and trimming were inferred from the DNA itself. Of around 450,000 clones listed, more than 85% were seen once; the top ten hold over 4%. This CDR3 is 13 amino acids long. V lost 6 bases and J lost 2; bases outside the gene matches: 3. Germline lookup yields CDR1 SNHLY and CDR2 FYNNEI. The sample was peripheral blood. The sequence came from a woman younger than 45 with acute or convalescent COVID-19. The chain employs TRBV2 and TRBJ1-2; 7 bases map to TRBD1. CDR3 sequence (DNA): TGTGCCAGCAGCGGGGACAGAAACTATGGCTACACCTTC. Protein sequence: CASSGDRNYGYTF.